A selection of T cell receptor beta chains follows, all from one sample in a study of graft-versus-host responses after intestinal transplantation. The data were produced by immunoSEQ multiplex PCR, yet TCRdb's version contains in-frame clones alone and is incomplete. This table holds about 47,000 clones, 90% to 95% found once. Here the sequenced sample was PBMCs, taken 750 to 800 days after a first intestinal transplant, on the day of a second. All receptors derive from a human patient who received an intestinal transplant, so some T cells may come from the graft donor. CDR3s include the opening cysteine and the closing phenylalanine or tryptophan. Fields, in order: J gene, CDR3 length, clone size, D gene, V gene, CDR3 protein, CDR3 DNA. D genes are given only for firm matches. Part of the rows lack a size; the others show once, few, many or a class for expanded clones.

J gene: TRBJ2-4; CDR3 length: 14; clone size: .; D gene: .; V gene: TRBV12-5; CDR3 protein: CASGLSGAKNIQYF; CDR3 DNA: TGTGCTAGTGGTTTGTCTGGGGCCAAAAACATTCAGTACTTC
J gene: TRBJ1-5; CDR3 length: 13; clone size: .; D gene: .; V gene: TRBV2; CDR3 protein: CASSDHHNQPQHF; CDR3 DNA: TGTGCCAGCAGTGACCACCACAATCAGCCCCAGCATTTT
J gene: TRBJ2-3; CDR3 length: 14; clone size: .; D gene: TRBD2; V gene: TRBV5-4; CDR3 protein: CASSPGGRTDTQYF; CDR3 DNA: TGTGCCAGCAGCCCGGGAGGACGCACAGATACGCAGTATTTT
J gene: TRBJ2-6; CDR3 length: 13; clone size: .; D gene: .; V gene: TRBV19; CDR3 protein: CASRISGANVLTF; CDR3 DNA: TGTGCCAGTAGAATTAGTGGGGCCAACGTCCTGACTTTC
J gene: TRBJ1-5; CDR3 length: 17; clone size: .; D gene: .; V gene: TRBV21-1; CDR3 protein: CASSHYVATLDHQPQHF; CDR3 DNA: TGTGCCAGCAGTCATTACGTAGCTACATTGGATCATCAGCCCCAGCATTTT
J gene: TRBJ2-7; CDR3 length: 14; clone size: .; D gene: TRBD1; V gene: TRBV14; CDR3 protein: CASSQGTGLGEQYF; CDR3 DNA: TGTGCCAGCAGCCAAGGGACAGGGTTGGGGGAGCAGTACTTC
J gene: TRBJ1-3; CDR3 length: 12; clone size: once; D gene: .; V gene: TRBV28; CDR3 protein: CASNSLGNTIYF; CDR3 DNA: TGTGCCAGCAATTCTCTGGGGAACACCATATATTTT
J gene: TRBJ2-7; CDR3 length: 11; clone size: .; D gene: .; V gene: TRBV28; CDR3 protein: CASSGARGIFF; CDR3 DNA: TGTGCCAGCAGTGGGGCCCGGGGAATCTTCTTC
J gene: TRBJ2-1; CDR3 length: 16; clone size: .; D gene: TRBD2; V gene: TRBV18; CDR3 protein: CASSPATSGRYNEQFF; CDR3 DNA: TGTGCCAGCTCACCTGCGACTAGCGGGCGATACAATGAGCAGTTCTTC
J gene: TRBJ2-1; CDR3 length: 15; clone size: .; D gene: TRBD2; V gene: TRBV7-3; CDR3 protein: CASSSGLVGTNEQFF; CDR3 DNA: TGTGCCAGCAGCTCGGGACTAGTGGGGACAAATGAGCAGTTCTTC
J gene: TRBJ1-2; CDR3 length: 14; clone size: .; D gene: .; V gene: TRBV5-1; CDR3 protein: CASSLPGQDYGYTF; CDR3 DNA: TGCGCCAGCAGCTTGCCTGGGCAGGACTATGGCTACACCTTC
J gene: TRBJ2-4; CDR3 length: 15; clone size: .; D gene: .; V gene: TRBV4-1; CDR3 protein: CASSQAAGASDIQYF; CDR3 DNA: TGCGCCAGCAGCCAAGCGGCAGGGGCTTCGGACATTCAGTACTTC
J gene: TRBJ2-1; CDR3 length: 13; clone size: .; D gene: .; V gene: TRBV11-3; CDR3 protein: CASSRRQINEQFF; CDR3 DNA: TGTGCCAGCTCGAGGCGGCAAATCAATGAGCAGTTCTTC
J gene: TRBJ1-1; CDR3 length: 12; clone size: once; D gene: .; V gene: TRBV28; CDR3 protein: CASSLGHTEAFF; CDR3 DNA: TGTGCCAGCAGTTTGGGGCACACTGAAGCTTTCTTT
J gene: TRBJ2-7; CDR3 length: 13; clone size: .; D gene: TRBD1; V gene: TRBV7-9; CDR3 protein: CASSLASTGVQYF; CDR3 DNA: TGTGCCAGCAGCTTAGCTTCGACAGGGGTGCAGTACTTC
J gene: TRBJ2-1; CDR3 length: 18; clone size: .; D gene: TRBD2; V gene: TRBV7-8; CDR3 protein: CASSRKGGRASSYNEQFF; CDR3 DNA: TGTGCCAGCTCACGGAAGGGCGGGAGGGCCTCCTCCTACAATGAGCAGTTCTTC
J gene: TRBJ2-1; CDR3 length: 11; clone size: .; D gene: .; V gene: TRBV2; CDR3 protein: CASSTRGVGFF; CDR3 DNA: TGTGCCAGTAGTACTAGGGGGGTTGGGTTCTTC
J gene: TRBJ2-3; CDR3 length: 15; clone size: .; D gene: TRBD1; V gene: TRBV11-2; CDR3 protein: CASSLEGRGTDTQYF; CDR3 DNA: TGTGCCAGCAGCTTAGAGGGCAGGGGGACAGATACGCAGTATTTT
J gene: TRBJ2-7; CDR3 length: 16; clone size: .; D gene: TRBD1; V gene: TRBV27; CDR3 protein: CASSRKPTGAPYEQYF; CDR3 DNA: TGTGCCAGCAGCCGTAAACCGACAGGGGCACCCTACGAGCAGTACTTC
J gene: TRBJ2-1; CDR3 length: 17; clone size: once; D gene: TRBD2; V gene: TRBV14; CDR3 protein: CASSQEWGGRAYNEQFF; CDR3 DNA: TGTGCCAGCAGCCAAGAATGGGGAGGGAGGGCCTATAATGAGCAGTTCTTC
J gene: TRBJ1-6; CDR3 length: 15; clone size: .; D gene: TRBD1; V gene: TRBV10-1; CDR3 protein: CASSERDRPYSPLHF; CDR3 DNA: TGCGCCAGCAGTGAAAGGGACAGGCCCTATTCACCCCTCCACTTT
J gene: TRBJ2-6; CDR3 length: 19; clone size: .; D gene: TRBD1; V gene: TRBV18; CDR3 protein: CASSPQVATGGSGANVLTF; CDR3 DNA: TGTGCCAGCTCACCACAAGTCGCGACAGGGGGCTCTGGGGCCAACGTCCTGACTTTC
J gene: TRBJ2-7; CDR3 length: 15; clone size: .; D gene: .; V gene: TRBV15; CDR3 protein: CATSGWGAVSYEQYF; CDR3 DNA: TGTGCCACCAGCGGTTGGGGGGCGGTTTCCTACGAGCAGTACTTC
J gene: TRBJ2-1; CDR3 length: 14; clone size: .; D gene: TRBD2; V gene: TRBV11-3; CDR3 protein: CASSPGLADNEQFF; CDR3 DNA: TGTGCCAGCAGCCCGGGACTAGCGGACAATGAGCAGTTCTTC
J gene: TRBJ2-7; CDR3 length: 13; clone size: .; D gene: .; V gene: TRBV11-2; CDR3 protein: CASSGSSGSKQYF; CDR3 DNA: TGTGCCAGCAGCGGCAGTTCAGGGTCTAAGCAGTACTTC
J gene: TRBJ2-5; CDR3 length: 13; clone size: .; D gene: .; V gene: TRBV27; CDR3 protein: CASSFTIGGTQYF; CDR3 DNA: TGTGCCAGCAGTTTCACCATTGGAGGGACCCAGTACTTC
J gene: TRBJ1-1; CDR3 length: 14; clone size: once; D gene: .; V gene: TRBV27; CDR3 protein: CASSLFGGNTEAFF; CDR3 DNA: TGTGCCAGCAGTTTATTCGGGGGGAACACTGAAGCTTTCTTT
J gene: TRBJ2-5; CDR3 length: 14; clone size: .; D gene: TRBD1; V gene: TRBV10-1; CDR3 protein: CASSGTGRGETQYF; CDR3 DNA: TGCGCCAGCAGTGGGACAGGACGGGGAGAGACCCAGTACTTC
J gene: TRBJ2-1; CDR3 length: 12; clone size: .; D gene: .; V gene: TRBV25-1; CDR3 protein: CASRREYNEQFF; CDR3 DNA: TGTGCGAGCAGGAGGGAGTACAATGAGCAGTTCTTC
J gene: TRBJ2-3; CDR3 length: 12; clone size: .; D gene: .; V gene: TRBV30; CDR3 protein: CAWSPEADTQYF; CDR3 DNA: TGTGCCTGGAGTCCGGAGGCAGATACGCAGTATTTT
J gene: TRBJ1-4; CDR3 length: 15; clone size: .; D gene: .; V gene: TRBV28; CDR3 protein: CASSLAGLRGEKLFF; CDR3 DNA: TGTGCCAGCAGTTTAGCCGGGCTTCGAGGGGAAAAACTGTTTTTT
J gene: TRBJ2-4; CDR3 length: 14; clone size: .; D gene: .; V gene: TRBV29-1; CDR3 protein: CSVAGRLAKNIQYF; CDR3 DNA: TGCAGCGTTGCGGGACGGTTAGCCAAAAACATTCAGTACTTC
J gene: TRBJ1-2; CDR3 length: 13; clone size: .; D gene: .; V gene: TRBV7-9; CDR3 protein: CASSPGPGPGTTF; CDR3 DNA: TGTGCCAGCAGCCCAGGACCTGGACCTGGAACAACCTTC
J gene: TRBJ2-7; CDR3 length: 14; clone size: .; D gene: .; V gene: TRBV6-5; CDR3 protein: CASSLGRSLYEQYF; CDR3 DNA: TGTGCCAGCAGTTTGGGACGGAGTCTATACGAGCAGTACTTC
J gene: TRBJ2-1; CDR3 length: 20; clone size: .; D gene: .; V gene: TRBV21-1; CDR3 protein: CASKGTETSGSPEELIGQFF; CDR3 DNA: TGTGCCAGCAAGGGGACAGAAACTAGCGGGAGTCCGGAGGAACTTATCGGGCAGTTCTTC
J gene: TRBJ2-3; CDR3 length: 14; clone size: .; D gene: TRBD2; V gene: TRBV19; CDR3 protein: CASSEREVTDTQYF; CDR3 DNA: TGTGCCAGTAGTGAGCGGGAGGTCACAGATACGCAGTATTTT
J gene: TRBJ2-7; CDR3 length: 16; clone size: .; D gene: TRBD2; V gene: TRBV7-6; CDR3 protein: CASSLSSGLGSYEQYF; CDR3 DNA: TGTGCCAGCAGCTTATCGTCGGGACTAGGCTCCTACGAGCAGTACTTC
J gene: TRBJ2-5; CDR3 length: 17; clone size: .; D gene: .; V gene: TRBV7-8; CDR3 protein: CASRFEPDNPREETQYF; CDR3 DNA: TGTGCCAGCAGGTTTGAGCCGGACAATCCAAGGGAAGAGACCCAGTACTTC
J gene: TRBJ2-7; CDR3 length: 14; clone size: .; D gene: TRBD1; V gene: TRBV18; CDR3 protein: CASSPSGTAYEQYF; CDR3 DNA: TGTGCCAGCTCACCATCCGGGACAGCTTACGAGCAGTACTTC
J gene: TRBJ2-3; CDR3 length: 11; clone size: .; D gene: .; V gene: TRBV14; CDR3 protein: CASSRGNTQYF; CDR3 DNA: TGTGCCAGCAGCCGGGGGAATACGCAGTATTTT
J gene: TRBJ1-3; CDR3 length: 15; clone size: .; D gene: .; V gene: TRBV11-2; CDR3 protein: CASSLGLSSGNTIYF; CDR3 DNA: TGTGCCAGCAGCTTAGGCCTCAGCTCTGGAAACACCATATATTTT
J gene: TRBJ2-1; CDR3 length: 18; clone size: .; D gene: TRBD2; V gene: TRBV18; CDR3 protein: CASSLRTSGAALPNEQFF; CDR3 DNA: TGTGCCAGCTCACTGCGGACTAGCGGGGCCGCCCTTCCCAATGAGCAGTTCTTC
J gene: TRBJ2-1; CDR3 length: 14; clone size: .; D gene: .; V gene: TRBV2; CDR3 protein: CASRRDPDYNEQFF; CDR3 DNA: TGTGCCAGCAGGCGGGACCCAGATTACAATGAGCAGTTCTTC
J gene: TRBJ2-2; CDR3 length: 14; clone size: .; D gene: .; V gene: TRBV5-1; CDR3 protein: CASSKREPTGELFF; CDR3 DNA: TGCGCCAGCAGCAAAAGGGAACCGACCGGGGAGCTGTTTTTT
J gene: TRBJ1-1; CDR3 length: 15; clone size: .; D gene: TRBD1; V gene: TRBV7-8; CDR3 protein: CASSLLAGGYTEAFF; CDR3 DNA: TGTGCCAGCAGCTTATTGGCAGGGGGCTACACTGAAGCTTTCTTT
J gene: TRBJ1-3; CDR3 length: 15; clone size: .; D gene: .; V gene: TRBV5-6; CDR3 protein: CASSFTGMAGNTIYF; CDR3 DNA: TGTGCCAGCAGCTTCACAGGGATGGCGGGAAACACCATATATTTT
J gene: TRBJ2-2; CDR3 length: 14; clone size: .; D gene: .; V gene: TRBV27; CDR3 protein: CASSFGPGTGELFF; CDR3 DNA: TGTGCCAGCAGTTTCGGACCGGGTACCGGGGAGCTGTTTTTT
J gene: TRBJ2-3; CDR3 length: 14; clone size: .; D gene: .; V gene: TRBV7-8; CDR3 protein: CASSPVGGSDTQYF; CDR3 DNA: TGTGCCAGCAGCCCGGTGGGGGGTTCGGATACGCAGTATTTT
J gene: TRBJ1-5; CDR3 length: 14; clone size: .; D gene: .; V gene: TRBV28; CDR3 protein: CASSLPSSSQPQHF; CDR3 DNA: TGTGCCAGCAGTTTACCCAGCTCATCTCAGCCCCAGCATTTT
J gene: TRBJ2-4; CDR3 length: 17; clone size: .; D gene: .; V gene: TRBV30; CDR3 protein: CAWCRGRADLAKNIQYF; CDR3 DNA: TGTGCCTGGTGCCGGGGACGAGCTGATCTAGCCAAAAACATTCAGTACTTC
J gene: TRBJ2-4; CDR3 length: 15; clone size: .; D gene: .; V gene: TRBV4-1; CDR3 protein: CASSQEAARADIQYF; CDR3 DNA: TGCGCCAGCAGCCAAGAAGCCGCTAGAGCGGACATTCAGTACTTC
J gene: TRBJ1-5; CDR3 length: 17; clone size: .; D gene: .; V gene: TRBV18; CDR3 protein: CASSPPGSVESNQPQHF; CDR3 DNA: TGTGCCAGCTCACCCCCGGGGAGCGTGGAGAGCAATCAGCCCCAGCATTTT